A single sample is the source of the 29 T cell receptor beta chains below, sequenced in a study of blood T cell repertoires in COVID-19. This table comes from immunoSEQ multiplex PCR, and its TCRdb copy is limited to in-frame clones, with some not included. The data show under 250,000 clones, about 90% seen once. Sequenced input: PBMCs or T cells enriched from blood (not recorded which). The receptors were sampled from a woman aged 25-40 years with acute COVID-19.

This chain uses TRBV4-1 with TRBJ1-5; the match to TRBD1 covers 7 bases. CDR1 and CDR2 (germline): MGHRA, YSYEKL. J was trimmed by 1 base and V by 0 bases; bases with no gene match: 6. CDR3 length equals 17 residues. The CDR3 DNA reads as TGCGCCAGCAGCCAAGATCCGACAGGGTCGAGCAATCAGCCCCAGCATTTT. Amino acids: CASSQDPTGSSNQPQHF.

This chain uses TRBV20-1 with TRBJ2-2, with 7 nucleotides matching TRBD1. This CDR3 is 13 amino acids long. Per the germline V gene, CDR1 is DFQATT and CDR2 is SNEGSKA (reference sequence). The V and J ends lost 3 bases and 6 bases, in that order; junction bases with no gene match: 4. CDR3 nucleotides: TGCAGTGCTAGTGGCAGGGGGTCCGGGGAGCTGTTTTTT. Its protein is CSASGRGSGELFF.

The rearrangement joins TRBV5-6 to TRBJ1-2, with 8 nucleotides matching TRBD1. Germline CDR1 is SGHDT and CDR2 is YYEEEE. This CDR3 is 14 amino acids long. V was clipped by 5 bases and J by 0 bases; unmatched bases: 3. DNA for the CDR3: TGTGCCAGCAGGGGGACAGGAGCTAACTATGGCTACACCTTC. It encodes CASRGTGANYGYTF.

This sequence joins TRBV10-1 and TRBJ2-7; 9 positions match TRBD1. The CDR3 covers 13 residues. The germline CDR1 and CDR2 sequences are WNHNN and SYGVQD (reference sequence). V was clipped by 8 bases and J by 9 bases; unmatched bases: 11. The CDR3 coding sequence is TGCGCCAGCGGACAGAATACAGGGGGCTTGCAGTACTTC. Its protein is CASGQNTGGLQYF.

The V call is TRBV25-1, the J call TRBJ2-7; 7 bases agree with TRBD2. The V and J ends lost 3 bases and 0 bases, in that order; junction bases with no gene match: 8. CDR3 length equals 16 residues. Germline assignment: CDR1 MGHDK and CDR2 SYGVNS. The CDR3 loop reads CASSDRRGDYSYEQYF. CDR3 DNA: TGTGCCAGCAGTGACCGCCGGGGGGACTACTCCTACGAGCAGTACTTC.

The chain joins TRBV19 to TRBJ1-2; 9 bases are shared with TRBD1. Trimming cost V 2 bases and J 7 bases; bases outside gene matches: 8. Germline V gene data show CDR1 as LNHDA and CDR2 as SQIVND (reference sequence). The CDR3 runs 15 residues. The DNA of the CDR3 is TGTGCCAGTAGTATACTTCAACAGGGGGCCGGTGGCTACACCTTC. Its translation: CASSILQQGAGGYTF.

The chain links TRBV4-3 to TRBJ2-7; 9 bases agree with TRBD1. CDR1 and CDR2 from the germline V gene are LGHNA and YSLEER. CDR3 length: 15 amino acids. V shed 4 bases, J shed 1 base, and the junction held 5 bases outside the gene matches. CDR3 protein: CASSPGQGHSYEQYF. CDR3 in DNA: TGCGCCAGCAGCCCGGGACAGGGTCATTCCTACGAGCAGTACTTC.

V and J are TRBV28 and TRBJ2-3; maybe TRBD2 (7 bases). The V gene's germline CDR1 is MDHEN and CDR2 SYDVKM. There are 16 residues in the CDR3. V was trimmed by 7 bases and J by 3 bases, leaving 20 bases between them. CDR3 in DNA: TGTGCCAGCAATAGGGGGGGGGCGAGGTTGACAGATACGCAGTATTTT. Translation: CASNRGGARLTDTQYF.

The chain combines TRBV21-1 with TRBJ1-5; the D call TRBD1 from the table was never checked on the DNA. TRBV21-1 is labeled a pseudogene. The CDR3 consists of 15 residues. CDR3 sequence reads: CASNERDSGHQPQHF. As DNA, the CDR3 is TGTGCCAGCAACGAAAGGGACAGCGGCCATCAGCCCCAGCATTTT.

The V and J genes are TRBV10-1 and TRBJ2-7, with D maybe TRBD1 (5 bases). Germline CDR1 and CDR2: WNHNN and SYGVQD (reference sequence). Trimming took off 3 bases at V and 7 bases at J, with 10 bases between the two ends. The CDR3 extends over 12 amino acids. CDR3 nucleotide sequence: TGCGCCAGCAGTGAAATGGGGCGGGAGCAGTACTTC. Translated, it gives CASSEMGREQYF.

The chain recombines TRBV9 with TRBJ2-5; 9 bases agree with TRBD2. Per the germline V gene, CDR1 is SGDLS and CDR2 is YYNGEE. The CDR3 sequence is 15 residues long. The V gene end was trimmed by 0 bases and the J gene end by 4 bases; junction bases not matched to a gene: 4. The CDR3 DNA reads TGTGCCAGCAGCGTAGGGGCGGGGGGGCGAGAGACCCAGTACTTC. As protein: CASSVGAGGRETQYF.

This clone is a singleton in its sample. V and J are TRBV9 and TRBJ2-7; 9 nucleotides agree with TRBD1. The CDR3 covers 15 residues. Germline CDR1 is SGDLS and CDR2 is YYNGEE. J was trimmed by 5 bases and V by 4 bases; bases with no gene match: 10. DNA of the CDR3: TGTGCCAGCAGCCCCTCCGGGACAGGGAGAAACGAGCAGTACTTC. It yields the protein CASSPSGTGRNEQYF.

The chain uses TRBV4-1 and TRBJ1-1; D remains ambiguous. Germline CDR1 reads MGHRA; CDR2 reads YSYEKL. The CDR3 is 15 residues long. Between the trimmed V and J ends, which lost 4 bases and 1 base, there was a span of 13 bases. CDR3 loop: CASSRKTPGNTEAFF. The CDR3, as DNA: TGCGCCAGCAGCCGGAAGACTCCGGGGAACACTGAAGCTTTCTTT.

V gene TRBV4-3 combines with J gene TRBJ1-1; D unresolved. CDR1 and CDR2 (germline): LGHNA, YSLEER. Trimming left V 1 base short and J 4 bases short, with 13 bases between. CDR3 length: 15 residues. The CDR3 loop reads CASSQVGSLGTEAFF. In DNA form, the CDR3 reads TGCGCCAGCAGCCAAGTGGGGAGTCTAGGCACTGAAGCTTTCTTT.

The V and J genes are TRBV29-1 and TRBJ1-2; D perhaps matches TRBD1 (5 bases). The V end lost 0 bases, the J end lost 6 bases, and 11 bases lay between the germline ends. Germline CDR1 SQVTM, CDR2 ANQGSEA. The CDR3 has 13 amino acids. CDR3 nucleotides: TGCAGCGTTGAAGATGGCAGGACAAATGGCTACACCTTC. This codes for CSVEDGRTNGYTF. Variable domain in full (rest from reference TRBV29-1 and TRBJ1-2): SAVISQKPSRDICQRGTSLTIQCQVDSQVTMMFWYRQQPGQSLTLIATANQGSEATYESGFVIDKFPISRPNLTFSTLTVSNMSPEDSSIYLCSVEDGRTNGYTFGSGTRLTVV.

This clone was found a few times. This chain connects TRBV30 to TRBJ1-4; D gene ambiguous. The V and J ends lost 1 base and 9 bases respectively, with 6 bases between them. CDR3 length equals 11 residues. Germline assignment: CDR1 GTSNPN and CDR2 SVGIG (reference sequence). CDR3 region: CAWSGSKKLFF. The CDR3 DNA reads TGTGCCTGGAGTGGCAGTAAAAAACTGTTTTTT.

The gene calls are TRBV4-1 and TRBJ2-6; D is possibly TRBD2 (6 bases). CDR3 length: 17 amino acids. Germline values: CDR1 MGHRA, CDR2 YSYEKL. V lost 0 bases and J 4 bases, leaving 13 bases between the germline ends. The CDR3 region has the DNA TGCGCCAGCAGCCAAGATCCCGGGGGTTGGGGGGCCAACGTCCTGACTTTC. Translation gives CASSQDPGGWGANVLTF.

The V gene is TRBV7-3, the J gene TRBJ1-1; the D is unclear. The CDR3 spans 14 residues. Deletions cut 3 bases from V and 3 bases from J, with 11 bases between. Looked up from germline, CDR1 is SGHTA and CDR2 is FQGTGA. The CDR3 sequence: CASSFSHGDTEAFF. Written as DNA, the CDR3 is TGTGCCAGCAGCTTCAGCCACGGGGACACTGAAGCTTTCTTT.

The CDR3 spells CASRAGDTEAFF. CDR3 sequence (DNA): TGCGCCAGTAGAGCAGGGGACACTGAAGCTTTCTTT. The V and J genes are TRBV4-3 and TRBJ1-1; the D gene is possibly TRBD1 (6 bases). Trimming pared 9 bases from V and 3 bases from J, leaving 11 bases between. Germline CDR1 is LGHNA and CDR2 is YSLEER. The CDR3 runs to 12 residues.

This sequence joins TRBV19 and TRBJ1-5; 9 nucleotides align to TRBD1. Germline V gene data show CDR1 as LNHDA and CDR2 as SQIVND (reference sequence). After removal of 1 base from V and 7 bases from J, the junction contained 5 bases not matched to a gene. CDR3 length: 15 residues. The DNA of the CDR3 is TGTGCCAGTAGTATAGGGGAGACAGGGGGACAGCCCCAGCATTTT. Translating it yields CASSIGETGGQPQHF.

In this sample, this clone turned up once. This CDR3 reads CASRAGQGAYSPLHF. DNA for the CDR3: TGTGCCAGCAGAGCGGGACAGGGGGCTTATTCACCCCTCCACTTT. The rearrangement links TRBV27 to TRBJ1-6, with 12 bases lining up with TRBD1. The CDR3 extends over 15 amino acids. Unmatched junction bases numbered 5, after V lost 6 bases and J lost 8 bases. Germline loops: CDR1 MNHEY, CDR2 SMNVEV (reference sequence).

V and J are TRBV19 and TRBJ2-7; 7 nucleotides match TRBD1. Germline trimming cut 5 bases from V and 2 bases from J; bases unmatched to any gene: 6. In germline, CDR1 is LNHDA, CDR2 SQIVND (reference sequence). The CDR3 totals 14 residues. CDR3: CASSPGQWAYEQYF. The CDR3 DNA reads TGTGCCAGTAGTCCGGGACAGTGGGCCTACGAGCAGTACTTC. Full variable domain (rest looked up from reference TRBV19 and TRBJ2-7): DGGITQSPKYLFRKEGQNVTLSCEQNLNHDAMYWYRQDPGQGLRLIYYSQIVNDFQKGDIAEGYSVSREKKESFPLTVTSAQKNPTAFYLCASSPGQWAYEQYFGPGTRLTVT.

The CDR3 sequence: CASSQDRAAGELFF. CDR3 DNA sequence: TGCGCCAGCAGTCAGGACAGGGCGGCCGGGGAGCTGTTTTTT. The chain uses TRBV10-1 and TRBJ2-2; 8 bases map to TRBD1. Germline CDR1 reads WNHNN; CDR2 reads SYGVQD (reference sequence). CDR3 length: 14 residues. The trim removed 5 bases at V and 6 bases at J, leaving 5 bases unmatched.

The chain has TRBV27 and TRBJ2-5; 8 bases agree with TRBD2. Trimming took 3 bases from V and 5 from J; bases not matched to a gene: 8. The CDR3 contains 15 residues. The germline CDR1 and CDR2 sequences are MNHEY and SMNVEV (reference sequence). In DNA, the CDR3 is TGTGCCAGCAGTTTGGGGCGGGGGGCCTGGGAGACCCAGTACTTC. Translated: CASSLGRGAWETQYF.

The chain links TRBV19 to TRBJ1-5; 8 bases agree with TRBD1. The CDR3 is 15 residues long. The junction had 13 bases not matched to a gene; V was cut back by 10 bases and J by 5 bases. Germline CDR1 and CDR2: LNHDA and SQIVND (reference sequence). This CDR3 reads CATKRETGADQPQHF. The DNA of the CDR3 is TGTGCCACCAAGAGGGAGACAGGGGCAGATCAGCCCCAGCATTTT.

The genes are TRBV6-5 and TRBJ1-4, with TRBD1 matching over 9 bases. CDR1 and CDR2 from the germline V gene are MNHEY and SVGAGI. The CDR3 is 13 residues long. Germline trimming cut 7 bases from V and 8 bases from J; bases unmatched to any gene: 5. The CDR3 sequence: CASNDRGGEKLFF. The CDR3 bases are TGTGCCAGCAACGACAGGGGGGGCGAAAAACTGTTTTTT.

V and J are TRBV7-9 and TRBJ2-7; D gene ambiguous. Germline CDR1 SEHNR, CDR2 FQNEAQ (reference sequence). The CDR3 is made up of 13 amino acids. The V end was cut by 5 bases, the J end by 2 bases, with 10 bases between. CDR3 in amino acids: CASSPPGTYEQYF. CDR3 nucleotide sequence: TGTGCCAGCAGCCCACCGGGTACCTACGAGCAGTACTTC.

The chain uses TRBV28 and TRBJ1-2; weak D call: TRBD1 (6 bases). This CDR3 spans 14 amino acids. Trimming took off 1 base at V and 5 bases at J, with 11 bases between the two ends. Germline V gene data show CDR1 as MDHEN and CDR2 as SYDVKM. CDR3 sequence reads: CASSLLTGTYGYTF. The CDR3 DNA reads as TGTGCCAGCAGTTTATTAACAGGGACGTATGGCTACACCTTC.

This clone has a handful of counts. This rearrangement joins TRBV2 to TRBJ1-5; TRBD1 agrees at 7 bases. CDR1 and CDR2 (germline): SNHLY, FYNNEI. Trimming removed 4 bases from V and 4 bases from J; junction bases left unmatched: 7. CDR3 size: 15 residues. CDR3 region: CASSGQGQLNQPQHF. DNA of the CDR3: TGTGCCAGCAGTGGCCAGGGACAGTTGAATCAGCCCCAGCATTTT.